This entry concerns a single TCR beta chain. Its target is unknown. Trimming removed 4 bases from V and 2 bases from J, with 11 bases in between. From germline, CDR1 is SGHTA and CDR2 FQGNSA. The CDR3 runs to 14 residues. The data belong to a study of regulatory dendritic cells for organ transplantation. Assay: immunoSEQ multiplex PCR; the TCRdb copy retains only in-frame clones and omits some. The data contain 25,000 to 30,000 clones, approximately 81% of them seen just once; the ten biggest clones take up around 0.38%. The study's findings and limits: Alloreactive memory CD8+ T cell pools varied considerably between individuals. Memory CD8+ clonal expansion seemed more limited with regulatory than mature dendritic cells.

This chain links TRBV7-2 with TRBJ2-5; weak D call: TRBD2 (6 bases). What was sequenced was naive CD8+ T cells from blood. Subset noted: CD45RA+ naive T cells. This TCR was recovered from a human donor in good health. CDR3 coding DNA: TGTGCCAGCAGCTACGGAGGGAATCAAGAGACCCAGTACTTC. Its translation is CASSYGGNQETQYF. Full variable domain (outside the CDR3, taken from reference TRBV7-2 and TRBJ2-5): GAGVSQSPSNKVTEKGKDVELRCDPISGHTALYWYRQSLGQGLEFLIYFQGNSAPDKSGLPSDRFSAERTGGSVSTLTIQRTQQEDSAVYLCASSYGGNQETQYFGPGTRLLVL.